This TCR beta chain was found in a study of Graves' ophthalmopathy and Graves' hyperthyroidism. Study results and limitations: For predicting ophthalmopathy progression, the model had about 66% sensitivity and around 72% specificity.

The CDR3 has 15 residues. Germline V gene data show CDR1 as MGHRA and CDR2 as YSYEKL. V was shortened by 3 bases and J by 0 bases, with 9 bases between the two germline ends. This clonotype was seen a handful of times. The target antigen is unknown. As the template, RNA transcripts were used to amplify TCR beta CDR3 regions. An initial RT-PCR round employing HTBI primers preceded a second-round multiplex PCR. Each CDR3 protein gets one entry after TCRdb re-called the multiplex PCR reads with MiXCR. The sample includes about 620,000 distinct CDR3 sequences, 22% of them seen just once. This TCR was recovered from a woman between 18 and 29 years old with stable Graves' hyperthyroidism. Some clones in this sample may be carry-over from other donors' samples. Sequences were obtained from peripheral blood. This chain links TRBV4-1 with TRBJ1-3; D is ambiguous. The CDR3 region is CASSHPPASGNTIYF. The CDR3 DNA sequence: TGCGCCAGCAGCCACCCCCCCGCCTCTGGAAACACCATATATTTT.